These T cell receptor beta chains were read from a single sample in a study of CD8+ T cells in alopecia areata. Repertoires were generated with immunoSEQ multiplex PCR, while TCRdb's copy carries only in-frame clones and drops some. Of around 210,000 clones in the sample, roughly 56% were seen once. The sample taken for sequencing was CD8+ T cells sorted from blood. Receptors were obtained from a human donor in good health. Both conserved end residues are trimmed from each CDR3.

j_call v_call cdr3_aa
TRBJ2-4 TRBV29-1 SHVGGGDAKNIQY
TRBJ2-1 TRBV27 ASSPSPAGGGNEQF
TRBJ1-1 TRBV25-1 ASSARTDMRAYTEAF
TRBJ1-1 TRBV5-5 ASSPQNTEAF
TRBJ1-1 TRBV2 ASSEGTGYTEAF
TRBJ2-2 TRBV29-1 SGEGGGELF
TRBJ1-6 TRBV27 ASSLWGRNSPLH
TRBJ2-1 TRBV29-1 SALNRDYNEQF
TRBJ2-1 TRBV14 ASSPQEGSYNEQF
TRBJ1-5 TRBV4-1 ASSQTKGANQPQH
TRBJ2-5 TRBV5-1 ASMTGLQETQY
TRBJ1-6 TRBV9 ASNRDNSPLH
TRBJ2-5 TRBV4-1 ASSVSGAQETQY
TRBJ2-3 TRBV29-1 SVEGTGKADTQY
TRBJ2-7 TRBV7-9 ASSSNGLSSYEQY
TRBJ1-2 TRBV7-8 ASSLGQGDYGYT
TRBJ2-7 TRBV13 ASSLRVSSSYEQY
TRBJ1-1 TRBV7-8 ASSLGGRPPLDTEAF
TRBJ2-1 TRBV4-1 ASSQGQGLGYNEQF
TRBJ2-1 TRBV28 ASSPRKNPGPRGNEQF
TRBJ2-7 TRBV27 ASSLFGSAYEQY
TRBJ2-4 TRBV7-9 ASSSRDETGNRNIQY
TRBJ2-1 TRBV6-5 ASSMGQGWSEQF
TRBJ1-5 TRBV5-6 ASSFGAAGNQPQH
TRBJ2-1 TRBV6-5 ASSYGDRGLMNEQF
TRBJ2-7 TRBV5-1 ASSSEKATYEQY
TRBJ2-7 TRBV27 AIAGPGEQY
TRBJ2-3 TRBV11-2 ASSLTAGKGDTQY
TRBJ2-3 TRBV4-1 ASSQVAGSTDTQY
TRBJ2-6 TRBV9 ASSRGWGQEYSGANVLT
TRBJ2-7 TRBV5-6 ASSPALGAQYEQY
TRBJ1-5 TRBV5-1 ASRISPGGSDQPQH
TRBJ2-1 TRBV7-8 ASSLYSEQF
TRBJ2-5 TRBV15 ATSRDRRPGGVETQY
TRBJ2-7 TRBV5-6 ASSQRLYEQY
TRBJ1-1 TRBV13 ASSPRGSYTEAF
TRBJ2-3 TRBV6-4 ASSRTGGTDTQY
TRBJ2-5 TRBV2 ASSLGAETQY
TRBJ2-5 TRBV2 ASSGLAGGQETQY
TRBJ1-4 TRBV2 ASEDGLGMQRELF
TRBJ1-1 TRBV7-6 ASSLAYENTEAF
TRBJ1-1 TRBV29-1 SVKQGPMNTEAF
TRBJ2-1 TRBV7-9 ASSLVAGGDNEQF
TRBJ2-5 TRBV13 ASSAGLAGTQETQY
TRBJ1-2 TRBV4-2 ASSQDRLSGDRILGYGYT
TRBJ2-3 TRBV4-1 ASSQLEVAGDTDTQY
TRBJ2-2 TRBV4-1 ASSLTGDGELF
TRBJ2-7 TRBV29-1 SVVGQGGTYEQY
TRBJ2-5 TRBV4-1 ASSQGETGGPKETQY
TRBJ1-4 TRBV2 ASSRQGAEKLF
TRBJ2-1 TRBV4-1 ASTPGLAGADEQF
TRBJ1-2 TRBV29-1 SVDSGGAGYT
TRBJ1-6 TRBV4-1 ASSQGGSPLH